Following are 24 T cell receptor beta chains from one sample sequenced in a study of glioma-infiltrating T cells after dendritic cell vaccination. Time point in this sample: after dendritic cell vaccination, including at tumor progression/relapse. Clones were read by immunoSEQ multiplex PCR, and TCRdb kept only the in-frame ones, dropping some. Found here are 100,000 or so clones, 85% to 90% of them singletons; the top ten hold 2.7%. Source: blood, taken after dendritic cell vaccination. The receptors stem from a human donor with glioblastoma.

With regard to this clone: One junction end does not reproduce the germline sequence, and a read error may be involved. The chain carries TRBV5-4 and TRBJ1-6, with TRBD1 matching over 10 bases. The germline CDR1 and CDR2 sequences are SGHNT and YYREEE (reference sequence). The CDR3 sequence is 14 residues long. The CDR3 region is CASSTGQGDSPLHF. CDR3 bases: TGTGCCAGCAGCACAGGACAGGGGGATTCCCCCCTCCACTTT.

The gene calls are TRBV9 and TRBJ2-3; no firm D call. V was cut by 0 bases and J by 1 base, with 9 bases left in between. Germline CDR1 and CDR2: SGDLS and YYNGEE. The CDR3 extends over 15 amino acids. The CDR3 loop reads CASSVALSGTDTQYF. The DNA for the CDR3 is TGTGCCAGCAGCGTAGCTTTATCCGGCACAGATACGCAGTATTTT.

This chain links TRBV4-1 with TRBJ2-7; 9 positions agree with TRBD2. V lost 2 bases and J lost 4; bases outside the gene matches: 12. This CDR3 contains 17 residues. Germline CDR1 MGHRA, CDR2 YSYEKL. The CDR3 bases are TGCGCCAGCAGCCAACGACTAGCGGCCGGCGCCGGATACGAGCAGTACTTC. As protein: CASSQRLAAGAGYEQYF.

The rearrangement uses TRBV29-1 and TRBJ2-2; TRBD1 matches at 8 bases. V shed 6 bases and J 6 bases; nucleotides not matched to a gene: 12. The germline V gene encodes CDR1 SQVTM and CDR2 ANQGSEA. The CDR3 length is 15 residues. CDR3 coding DNA: TGCAGCGTGGTTGACGTAGGACAGGGTGCCGGGGAGCTGTTTTTT. It yields the protein CSVVDVGQGAGELFF.

The chain carries TRBV11-2 and TRBJ1-5; no firm D call. The CDR3 has 15 amino acids. CDR1 and CDR2 (germline): SGHAT, FQNNGV. The ends were cut back, 0 bases at V and 3 bases at J, with 9 bases in the middle. In nucleotides, the CDR3 is TGTGCCAGCAGCTTAGATGGGCAGGCCAATCAGCCCCAGCATTTT. Its protein is CASSLDGQANQPQHF.

J is TRBJ1-5 and V is TRBV7-2; 7 bases line up with TRBD1. Germline assignment: CDR1 SGHTA and CDR2 FQGNSA. CDR3 length: 16 amino acids. V dropped 2 bases and J dropped 7; count of bases not matched to a gene: 11. CDR3 region: CASSLSGQGVGQPQHF. The CDR3, as DNA: TGTGCCAGCAGCTTATCGGGGCAGGGGGTCGGGCAGCCCCAGCATTTT. Filled out from reference TRBV7-2 and TRBJ1-5, the complete variable domain reads GAGVSQSPSNKVTEKGKDVELRCDPISGHTALYWYRQSLGQGLEFLIYFQGNSAPDKSGLPSDRFSAERTGGSVSTLTIQRTQQEDSAVYLCASSLSGQGVGQPQHFGDGTRLSIL.

In DNA, the CDR3 is TGTGCCAGCAGTTACAGTTTGACAGGGGAAATGAAGCATTTT. Protein: CASSYSLTGEMKHF. This chain connects TRBV6-6 to TRBJ1-5, with 8 bases identical to TRBD1. The CDR3 runs to 14 residues. Losses at the gene ends were 2 bases for V and 14 bases for J; bases not matched to a gene: 11. Germline loops: CDR1 MNHNY, CDR2 SVGAGI (reference sequence).

The V and J genes are TRBV2 and TRBJ1-2; D possibly corresponds to TRBD1 (6 bases). Germline loops: CDR1 SNHLY, CDR2 FYNNEI. The CDR3 is 14 amino acids. V lost 2 bases, J lost 5 bases, and 12 bases lay in between. In nucleotides, the CDR3 is TGTGCCAGCAGTGAATATCGGGGGGCATATGGCTACACCTTC. This sequence encodes CASSEYRGAYGYTF.

CDR3 nucleotides: TGTGCCAGCAGTGAAGGACAGGGAAACACTGAAGCTTTCTTT. It translates to CASSEGQGNTEAFF. The genes are TRBV2 and TRBJ1-1; TRBD1 agrees at 7 bases. V lost 1 base to trimming and J lost 2 bases; unmatched junction nucleotides: 1. The CDR3 covers 14 residues. Per the germline V gene, CDR1 is SNHLY and CDR2 is FYNNEI.

This clone came up once. The chain has TRBV19 and TRBJ1-5; 7 bases map to TRBD1. The CDR3 has 14 residues. CDR1 and CDR2 (germline): LNHDA, SQIVND (reference sequence). Losses at the gene ends were 7 bases for V and 7 bases for J; bases not matched to a gene: 10. The CDR3 DNA is TGTGCCAGTACCCCCCGGGACAGCCAACAGCCCCAGCATTTT. Translation: CASTPRDSQQPQHF.

This chain links TRBV7-9 with TRBJ2-2; 7 bases fit TRBD1. Germline lookup yields CDR1 SEHNR and CDR2 FQNEAQ (reference sequence). After removal of 6 bases from V and 7 bases from J, the junction contained 11 bases not matched to a gene. This CDR3 is built from 15 residues. The CDR3, as DNA: TGTGCCAGCAGAGGATTGGGACAGTTCGTCGGGGAGCTGTTTTTT. Its translation: CASRGLGQFVGELFF.

As for this clone: Additional DNA sequences in this sample encode the identical CDR3. The chain combines TRBV27 with TRBJ1-6; 7 nucleotides match TRBD1. Germline-derived CDR1 and CDR2 are MNHEY and SMNVEV (reference sequence). V lost 8 bases to trimming and J lost 7 bases; unmatched junction nucleotides: 8. The CDR3 runs 14 residues. This chain's CDR3 is CASGWDRRNSPLHF. For the CDR3, the DNA is TGTGCCAGCGGATGGGACAGAAGAAATTCACCCCTCCACTTT.

The V call is TRBV11-3, the J call TRBJ1-2; D gene uncertain. Germline V CDR1 and CDR2: SGHNT, YENEEA. Between the trimmed V and J ends, which lost 1 base and 5 bases, there was a span of 8 bases. The CDR3 runs to 13 residues. CDR3 sequence: CASSLGAAYGYTF. The CDR3 DNA reads TGTGCCAGCAGCTTAGGGGCAGCTTATGGCTACACCTTC.

This rearrangement joins TRBV11-2 to TRBJ2-1; 9 nucleotides line up with TRBD1. Germline V gene lookup returns CDR1 SGHAT and CDR2 FQNNGV. The J segment lost 9 bases and the V segment lost 5 bases, leaving 5 bases of the junction unmatched. The CDR3 is 13 amino acids. CDR3 in DNA: TGTGCCAGCAGCCGGGACAGGGTGGGTGAGCAGTTCTTC. This codes for CASSRDRVGEQFF. Combining the CDR3 with reference TRBV11-2 and TRBJ2-1 gives the whole variable domain EAGVAQSPRYKIIEKRQSVAFWCNPISGHATLYWYQQILGQGPKLLIQFQNNGVVDDSQLPKDRFSAERLKGVDSTLKIQPAKLEDSAVYLCASSRDRVGEQFFGPGTRLTVL.

This clone was seen more than once but under ten times. This chain joins TRBV7-8 and TRBJ1-1; tentative D call: TRBD1 (6 bases). The V end lost 2 bases, the J end lost 6 bases, and 19 bases lay between the germline ends. Germline CDR1 and CDR2: SGHVS and FQNEAQ. This CDR3 has 16 residues. The CDR3 region has the DNA TGTGCCAGCAGCTTATCCGCGATTGGACAGTTTGCTGAAGCTTTCTTT. This gives the protein CASSLSAIGQFAEAFF.

CDR3 sequence: CASSFATSGRGTDTQYF. As DNA, the CDR3 is TGTGCCAGCAGCTTTGCGACAAGCGGGAGAGGGACAGATACGCAGTATTTT. The gene calls are TRBV11-2 and TRBJ2-3; 8 bases fit TRBD2. The CDR3 has 17 residues. The ends lost 3 bases at V and 3 bases at J; junction bases unmatched: 11. In germline, CDR1 is SGHAT, CDR2 FQNNGV.

The chain carries TRBV4-1 and TRBJ2-7, with 9 bases that match TRBD2. There are 16 residues in the CDR3. Germline V gene sequence: CDR1 MGHRA, CDR2 YSYEKL. Trimming removed 0 bases from V and 1 base from J; junction bases left unmatched: 4. The CDR3 coding sequence is TGCGCCAGCAGCCAAGATACTAGCGGGCCTTCCTACGAGCAGTACTTC. It codes for CASSQDTSGPSYEQYF.

The V call is TRBV10-3, the J call TRBJ1-1; 7 bases agree with TRBD1. The V gene's germline CDR1 is ENHRY and CDR2 SYGVKD. This CDR3 comprises 15 residues. Germline trimming cut 3 bases from V and 5 bases from J; bases unmatched to any gene: 9. CDR3 in amino acids: CAISDRQGSGTEAFF. CDR3 DNA sequence: TGTGCCATCAGTGATCGACAGGGCTCAGGAACTGAAGCTTTCTTT.

The DNA for the CDR3 is TGCGCCAGCAGCCAGGACAGGGGACAAGATACGCAGTATTTT. It yields the protein CASSQDRGQDTQYF. This rearrangement joins TRBV4-1 to TRBJ2-3; 9 positions match TRBD1. The CDR3 sequence is 14 residues long. Losses at the gene ends were 3 bases for V and 5 bases for J; bases not matched to a gene: 3. Looked up from germline, CDR1 is MGHRA and CDR2 is YSYEKL.

The J gene is TRBJ1-1, the V gene TRBV28; D unclear. The CDR3 has 17 amino acids. CDR1 is MDHEN, CDR2 SYDVKM, per germline. V dropped 1 base and J dropped 0 bases, with 15 bases sitting between them. The CDR3 sequence is CASSLLTSFGMNTEAFF. DNA of the CDR3: TGTGCCAGCAGTTTATTGACCTCATTCGGGATGAACACTGAAGCTTTCTTT.

This rearrangement joins TRBV11-3 to TRBJ2-2; D is possibly TRBD1 (5 bases). V was cut by 2 bases and J by 1 base, with 8 bases left in between. The CDR3 spans 15 residues. In germline, CDR1 is SGHNT, CDR2 YENEEA. The CDR3 coding sequence is TGTGCCAGCAGCTTACAGGGCGTGAACACCGGGGAGCTGTTTTTT. Its translation is CASSLQGVNTGELFF.

The V and J genes are TRBV11-3 and TRBJ2-7, with TRBD2 identical over 8 bases. The germline CDR1 and CDR2 sequences are SGHNT and YENEEA. The CDR3 length is 15 residues. V dropped 5 bases and J dropped 4; count of bases not matched to a gene: 10. The CDR3 DNA reads as TGTGCCAGCAGCCCCTGGCTAGCGGGTAGATACGAGCAGTACTTC. It translates to CASSPWLAGRYEQYF.

The V gene is TRBV19, the J gene TRBJ2-2; no clear D. This CDR3 has 13 amino acids. V dropped 6 bases and J dropped 2 bases, with 7 bases sitting between them. CDR1 and CDR2 (germline): LNHDA, SQIVND (reference sequence). The CDR3 reads CASRNTNTGELFF. Written as DNA, the CDR3 is TGTGCCAGTAGGAACACCAACACCGGGGAGCTGTTTTTT.

This chain joins TRBV4-1 and TRBJ2-7, with 10 bases identical to TRBD1. After removal of 5 bases from V and 5 bases from J, the junction contained 6 bases not matched to a gene. CDR1 and CDR2 from the germline V gene are MGHRA and YSYEKL. The CDR3 extends over 14 amino acids. The CDR3 loop is CASSSTGGVHEQYF. CDR3 sequence (DNA): TGCGCCAGCAGCTCGACAGGGGGCGTCCACGAGCAGTACTTC.